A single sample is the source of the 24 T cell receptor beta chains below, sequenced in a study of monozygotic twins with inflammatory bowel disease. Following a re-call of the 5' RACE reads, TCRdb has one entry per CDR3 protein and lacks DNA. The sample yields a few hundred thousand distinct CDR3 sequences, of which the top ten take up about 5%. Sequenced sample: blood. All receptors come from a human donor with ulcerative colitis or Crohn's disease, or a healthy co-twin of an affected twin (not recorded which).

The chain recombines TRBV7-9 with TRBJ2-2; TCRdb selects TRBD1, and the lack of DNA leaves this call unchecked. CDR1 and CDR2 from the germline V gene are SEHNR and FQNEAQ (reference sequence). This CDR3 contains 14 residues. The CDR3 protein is CASSYRVNTGELFF.

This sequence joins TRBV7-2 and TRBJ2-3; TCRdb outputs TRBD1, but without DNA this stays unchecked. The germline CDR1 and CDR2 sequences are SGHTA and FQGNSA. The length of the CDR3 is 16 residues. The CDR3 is CATGRGQATSTDTQYF.

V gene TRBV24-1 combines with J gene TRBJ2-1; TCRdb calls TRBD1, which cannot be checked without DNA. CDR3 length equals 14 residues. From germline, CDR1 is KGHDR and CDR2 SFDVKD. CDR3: CATSESARVNEQFF.

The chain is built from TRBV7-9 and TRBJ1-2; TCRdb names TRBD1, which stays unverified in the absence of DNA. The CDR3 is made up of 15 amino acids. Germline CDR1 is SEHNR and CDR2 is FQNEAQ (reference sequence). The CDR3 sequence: CASSSGQGTPYGYTF.

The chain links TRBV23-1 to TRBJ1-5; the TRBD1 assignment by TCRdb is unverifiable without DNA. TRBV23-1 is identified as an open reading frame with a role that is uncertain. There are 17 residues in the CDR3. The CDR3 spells CATPISKDRDRGQPQHF.

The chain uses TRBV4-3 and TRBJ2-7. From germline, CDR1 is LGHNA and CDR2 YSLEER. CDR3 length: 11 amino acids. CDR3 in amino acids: CASSRFSGQYF.

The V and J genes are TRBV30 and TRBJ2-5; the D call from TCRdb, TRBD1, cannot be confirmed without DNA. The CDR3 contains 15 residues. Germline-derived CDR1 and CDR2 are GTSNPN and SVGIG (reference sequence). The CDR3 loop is CAWSEDRATRETQYF. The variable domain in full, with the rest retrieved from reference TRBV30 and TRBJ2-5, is SQTIHQWPATLVQPVGSPLSLECTVEGTSNPNLYWYRQAAGRGLQLLFYSVGIGQISSEVPQNLSASRPQDRQFILSSKKLLLSDSGFYLCAWSEDRATRETQYFGPGTRLLVL.

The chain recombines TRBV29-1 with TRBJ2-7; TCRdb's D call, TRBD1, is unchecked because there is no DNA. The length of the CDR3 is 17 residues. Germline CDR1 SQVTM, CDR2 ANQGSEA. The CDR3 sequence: CSVEDWGSGGLSYEQYF.

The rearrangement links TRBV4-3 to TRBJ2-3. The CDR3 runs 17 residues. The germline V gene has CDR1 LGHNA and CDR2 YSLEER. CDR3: CASSQQHRVPSTDTQYF.

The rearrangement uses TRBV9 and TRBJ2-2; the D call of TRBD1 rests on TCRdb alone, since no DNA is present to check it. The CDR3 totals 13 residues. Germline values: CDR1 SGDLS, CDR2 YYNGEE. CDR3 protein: CASSGGADGELFF.

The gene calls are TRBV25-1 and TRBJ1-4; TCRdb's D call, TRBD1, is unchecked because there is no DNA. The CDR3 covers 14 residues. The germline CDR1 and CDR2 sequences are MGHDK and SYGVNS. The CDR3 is CASSPKGVREKLFF.

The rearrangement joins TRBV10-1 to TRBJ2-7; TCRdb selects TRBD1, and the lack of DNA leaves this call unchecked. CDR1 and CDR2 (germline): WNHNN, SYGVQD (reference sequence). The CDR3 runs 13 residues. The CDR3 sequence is CASSGQTTAEQYF.

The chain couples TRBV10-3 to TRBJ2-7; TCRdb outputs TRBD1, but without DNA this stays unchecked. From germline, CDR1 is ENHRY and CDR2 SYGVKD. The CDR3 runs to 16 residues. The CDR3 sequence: CAISESGIRGRNEQYF.

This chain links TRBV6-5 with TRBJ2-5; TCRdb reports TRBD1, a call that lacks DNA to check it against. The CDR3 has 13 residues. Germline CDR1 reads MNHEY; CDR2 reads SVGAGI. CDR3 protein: CATQTPSLETQYF.

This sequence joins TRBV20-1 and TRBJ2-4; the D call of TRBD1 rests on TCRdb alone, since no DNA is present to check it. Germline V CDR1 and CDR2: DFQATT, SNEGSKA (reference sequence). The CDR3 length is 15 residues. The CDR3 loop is CSAKLMQGSKNIQYF.

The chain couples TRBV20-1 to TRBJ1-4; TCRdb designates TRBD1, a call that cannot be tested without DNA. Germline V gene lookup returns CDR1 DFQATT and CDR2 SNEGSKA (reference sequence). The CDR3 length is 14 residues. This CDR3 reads CSAPDRWDNEKLFF.

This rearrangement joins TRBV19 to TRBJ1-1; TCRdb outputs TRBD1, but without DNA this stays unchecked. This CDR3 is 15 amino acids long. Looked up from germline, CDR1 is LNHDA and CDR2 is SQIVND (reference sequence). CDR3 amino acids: CASRIGDVRNTEAFF.

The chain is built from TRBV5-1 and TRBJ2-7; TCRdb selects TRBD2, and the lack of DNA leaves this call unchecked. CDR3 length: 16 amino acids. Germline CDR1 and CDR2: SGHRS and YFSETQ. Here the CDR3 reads CASRYSREGASYEQYF.

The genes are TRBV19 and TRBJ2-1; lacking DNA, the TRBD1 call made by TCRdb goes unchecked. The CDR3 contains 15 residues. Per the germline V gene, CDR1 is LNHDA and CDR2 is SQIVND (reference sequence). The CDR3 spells CATASRDRYNNEQFF. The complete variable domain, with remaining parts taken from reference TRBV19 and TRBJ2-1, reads DGGITQSPKYLFRKEGQNVTLSCEQNLNHDAMYWYRQDPGQGLRLIYYSQIVNDFQKGDIAEGYSVSREKKESFPLTVTSAQKNPTAFYLCATASRDRYNNEQFFGPGTRLTVL.

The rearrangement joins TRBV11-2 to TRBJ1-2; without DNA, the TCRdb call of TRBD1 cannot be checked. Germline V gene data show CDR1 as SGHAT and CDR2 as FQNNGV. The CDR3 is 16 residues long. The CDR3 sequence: CASSLVGASVNYGYTF.

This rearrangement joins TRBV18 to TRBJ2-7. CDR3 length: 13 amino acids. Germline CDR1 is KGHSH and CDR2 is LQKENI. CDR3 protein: CASSPRAINEQYF.

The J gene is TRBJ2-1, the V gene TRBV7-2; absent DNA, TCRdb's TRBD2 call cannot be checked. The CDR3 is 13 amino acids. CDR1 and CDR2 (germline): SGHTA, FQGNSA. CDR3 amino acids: CASSPWVAGEQFF.

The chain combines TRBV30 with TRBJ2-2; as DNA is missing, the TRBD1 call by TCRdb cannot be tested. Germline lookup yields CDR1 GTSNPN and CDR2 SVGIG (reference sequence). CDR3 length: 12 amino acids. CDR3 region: CALQGITGELFF. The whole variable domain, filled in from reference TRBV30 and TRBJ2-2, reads SQTIHQWPATLVQPVGSPLSLECTVEGTSNPNLYWYRQAAGRGLQLLFYSVGIGQISSEVPQNLSASRPQDRQFILSSKKLLLSDSGFYLCALQGITGELFFGEGSRLTVL.

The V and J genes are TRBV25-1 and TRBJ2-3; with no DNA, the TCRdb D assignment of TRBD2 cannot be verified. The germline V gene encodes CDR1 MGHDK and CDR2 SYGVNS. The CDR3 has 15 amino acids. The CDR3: CASRTGGRYGDTQYF.